The present TCR beta chain was sequenced within a study of cytomegalovirus exposure and HLA in healthy donors. Overall study results and limits: Follow-up analysis seemed to connect common viral pathogens with several of the most significant clusters identified.

The ends were cut back, 7 bases at V and 0 bases at J, with 19 bases in the middle. Germline V lookup: CDR1 MDHEN, CDR2 SYDVKM. The CDR3 runs to 18 residues. Concerning this clone itself: Its antigen remains unidentified.

The PCR made use of 60 Vbeta and 13 Jbeta primers. Sequencing used immunoSEQ multiplex PCR; TCRdb keeps in-frame clones, though not all of them. The sample includes roughly 120,000 clones, about 86% of them seen just once. The V gene is TRBV28, the J gene TRBJ1-6; D perhaps matches TRBD1 (5 bases). The clonotype was recovered from a man between 40 and 49 years old in good health and CMV-seronegative. Sample: PBMCs. CDR3 in amino acids: CASTLSAQGSSYNSPLHF. The CDR3 DNA follows: TGTGCCAGCACCCTTTCCGCGCAGGGTAGCTCCTATAATTCACCCCTCCACTTT.